One and the same sample provided the 30 T cell receptor beta chains below, sequenced in a study of vaccination and CD4 T cells after COVID-19 (dated 2022 in TCRdb). Their antigens remain unidentified. According to the study, the label for this sample's treatment or condition signals: approximately nine-day PBMC culture with coronavirus spike peptide pools or control peptides (ViraFEST assay). Library preparation was by PCR. Reads for this sample came from an Illumina iSeq 100. DNA from cultured CD4+ T cells was subjected to TCR sequencing with the Oncomine TCR Beta short-read assay at the Johns Hopkins FTIC core. The public reads were reprocessed in TCRdb via fastp at Q25 and MiXCR, keeping in-frame beta chains. Rows are combined by CDR3 protein, so each entry shows the most common genes and DNA. This sample gives roughly 1,700 distinct CDR3 sequences in total; about 70% of them show up just once. Of the sample, 35% to 45% falls within the top ten clones.

The sample here was CD4+ T cells from blood, cultured in vitro, taken after SARS-CoV-2 vaccination. Receptors were obtained from a human donor who had recovered from COVID-19.

V is TRBV20-1 and J is TRBJ1-3; 7 bases fit TRBD1. The CDR3 is 13 amino acids. Germline lookup yields CDR1 DFQATT and CDR2 SNEGSKA (reference sequence). J lost 8 bases, V lost 0 bases, and 4 bases had no gene match. CDR3 in amino acids: CSARDGQEDTIYF. Here the CDR3 DNA reads TGCAGTGCTAGAGATGGACAGGAAGACACCATATATTTT.

The V gene is TRBV6-1, the J gene TRBJ2-3, with D perhaps matching TRBD1 or TRBD2 (5 bases each). The CDR3 loop spans 16 amino acids. Per the germline V gene, CDR1 is MNHNS and CDR2 is SASEGT. Trimming took 5 bases from V and 0 from J, leaving 15 bases between them. The DNA of the CDR3 is TGTGCCAGCAGTCGCCGGGACGGTCCTAGCACAGATACGCAGTATTTT. The encoded protein is CASSRRDGPSTDTQYF.

The rearrangement joins TRBV11-3 to TRBJ1-1; TRBD1 might be the D (5 bases). CDR3 length: 13 amino acids. V shed 0 bases and J shed 9 bases, with 11 bases lying between them. Germline V gene data show CDR1 as SGHNT and CDR2 as YENEEA. The CDR3 reads CASSLEQAVQAFF. CDR3 bases: TGTGCCAGCAGCTTAGAACAGGCTGTCCAAGCTTTCTTT.

The chain uses TRBV10-3 and TRBJ2-2; D is perhaps TRBD1 or TRBD2 (5 bases each). CDR1 ENHRY and CDR2 SYGVKD come from the germline V gene. V was trimmed by 3 bases and J by 1 base, leaving 15 bases between them. This CDR3 spans 17 amino acids. The CDR3 nucleotides are TGTGCCATCAGTGACTGGTGGGGGACCCTGAACACCGGGGAGCTGTTTTTT. Its protein is CAISDWWGTLNTGELFF.

This clonotype was seen once. Here the CDR3 DNA reads TGTGCCACCGGGACTGTTGAGCCCCAGCATTTT. Translating gives CATGTVEPQHF. V and J are TRBV24-1 and TRBJ1-5; TRBD1 might be the D (5 bases). The CDR3 is 11 residues long. Germline V gene data show CDR1 as KGHDR and CDR2 as SFDVKD. V was clipped by 9 bases and J by 8 bases, with 10 bases between them.

The V call is TRBV20-1, the J call TRBJ2-7; 7 nucleotides match TRBD2. This CDR3 spans 14 amino acids. CDR1 is DFQATT, CDR2 SNEGSKA, per germline (reference sequence). Unmatched junction bases numbered 6, after V lost 0 bases and J lost 4 bases. Here the CDR3 reads CSARESSGGYEQYF. CDR3 DNA sequence: TGCAGTGCTAGAGAGTCTAGCGGAGGGTACGAGCAGTACTTC.

The chain has TRBV6-4 and TRBJ1-1; D gene unclear. The V end was cut by 5 bases, the J end by 6 bases, with 13 bases between. The germline V gene encodes CDR1 MRHNA and CDR2 SNTAGT. There are 13 residues in the CDR3. For the CDR3, the DNA is TGTGCCAGCAGTTATGACGTGGGAGCTGAAGCTTTCTTT. Translated: CASSYDVGAEAFF.

The rearrangement uses TRBV5-5 and TRBJ2-6; D is tentatively TRBD1 or TRBD2 (6 bases each). Trimming pared 2 bases from V and 2 bases from J, leaving 8 bases between. Per germline, CDR1 SGHKS and CDR2 YYEKEE (reference sequence). The CDR3 totals 15 residues. CDR3 sequence (DNA): TGTGCCAGCAGCTTCGGGGGCGCTGGGGCCAACGTCCTGACTTTC. The encoded protein is CASSFGGAGANVLTF.

This clonotype is judged medium-sized. This chain links TRBV5-8 with TRBJ2-5; D gene ambiguous. The CDR3 is made up of 13 amino acids. V gave up 1 base and J gave up 4 bases, with 8 bases separating them. The germline V gene has CDR1 SGHTS and CDR2 YDEGEE. The CDR3 DNA follows: TGTGCCAGCAGCTTGTCCGGGTCAGAGACCCAGTACTTC. Translation: CASSLSGSETQYF.

This rearrangement joins TRBV12-3 or TRBV12-4 to TRBJ2-1; 12 nucleotides align to TRBD2. The V and J ends lost 6 bases and 6 bases, in that order; junction bases with no gene match: 6. The CDR3 length is 15 residues. The CDR3 DNA reads TGTGCCAGCAGACCCAGACTAGCGGGAGTCAATGAGCAGTTCTTC. It translates to CASRPRLAGVNEQFF.

This chain links TRBV6-2 or TRBV6-3 with TRBJ1-2; D unclear. The CDR3 covers 14 residues. Per germline, CDR1 MNHEY and CDR2 SVGEGT. V was pared by 5 bases and J by 4 bases, with 14 bases between. The CDR3 spells CASSLQPISYGYTF. CDR3 in DNA: TGTGCCAGCAGTCTACAGCCGATAAGCTATGGCTACACCTTC.

The CDR3 bases are TGTGCCAGCAGCCAAGACAGGGGCCATTCACCCCTCCACTTT. This encodes CASSQDRGHSPLHF. V is TRBV6-1 and J is TRBJ1-6, with 8 nucleotides matching TRBD1. V shed 6 bases, J shed 8 bases, and the junction held 6 bases outside the gene matches. In germline, CDR1 is MNHNS, CDR2 SASEGT. The CDR3 totals 14 residues.

The gene calls are TRBV7-9 and TRBJ1-5, with D possibly being TRBD1 (6 bases). The V gene lost 1 base and the J gene lost 4 bases, with 8 bases spanning the gap. CDR3 size: 14 residues. The germline gives CDR1 SEHNR, CDR2 FQNEAQ (reference sequence). CDR3 loop: CASSLGGGNQPQHF. DNA of the CDR3: TGTGCCAGCAGCTTAGGAGGGGGAAATCAGCCCCAGCATTTT.

This chain connects TRBV19 to TRBJ2-1; unclear D gene. The V end lost 5 bases, the J end lost 0 bases, and 11 bases lay between the germline ends. This CDR3 comprises 15 residues. CDR1 and CDR2 (germline): LNHDA, SQIVND (reference sequence). CDR3 sequence (DNA): TGTGCCAGTAGTCTTGGCAGGAGCTCCTACAATGAGCAGTTCTTC. This sequence encodes CASSLGRSSYNEQFF.

The genes are TRBV20-1 and TRBJ1-1; D is unclear. Germline V lookup: CDR1 DFQATT, CDR2 SNEGSKA (reference sequence). The ends were cut back, 0 bases at V and 2 bases at J, with 7 bases in the middle. The length of the CDR3 is 13 residues. CDR3: CSARDLGNTEAFF. DNA for the CDR3: TGCAGTGCTAGAGATTTGGGAAACACTGAAGCTTTCTTT.

The rearrangement uses TRBV19 and TRBJ1-1, with D perhaps TRBD1 (6 bases). V was clipped by 5 bases and J by 5 bases, with 12 bases between them. Germline CDR1 and CDR2: LNHDA and SQIVND (reference sequence). This CDR3 contains 13 residues. CDR3 sequence (DNA): TGTGCCAGTAGTCAAGCCACAGGGACTGAAGCTTTCTTT. Protein sequence: CASSQATGTEAFF.

The chain recombines TRBV24-1 with TRBJ2-1, with 7 bases that match TRBD2. The germline V gene encodes CDR1 KGHDR and CDR2 SFDVKD. The CDR3 totals 15 residues. With 3 bases clipped from V and 2 bases from J, the junction kept 3 bases outside the gene matches. CDR3 sequence reads: CATSDPGGTYNEQFF. CDR3 coding DNA: TGTGCCACCAGTGATCCGGGGGGTACCTACAATGAGCAGTTCTTC.

The CDR3 reads CSAPTERYGYTF. The CDR3 DNA reads as TGCAGTGCGCCAACGGAGAGGTATGGCTACACCTTC. The rearrangement uses TRBV20-1 and TRBJ1-2; D call uncertain. The V end lost 6 bases, the J end lost 5 bases, and 13 bases lay between the germline ends. The CDR3 runs to 12 residues. CDR1 and CDR2 (germline): DFQATT, SNEGSKA (reference sequence).

The chain couples TRBV2 to TRBJ1-5; D is undetermined. Trimming took off 4 bases at V and 1 base at J, with 8 bases between the two ends. The CDR3 covers 14 residues. The germline gives CDR1 SNHLY, CDR2 FYNNEI. The CDR3 reads CASSGDRSNQPQHF. The CDR3 bases are TGTGCCAGCAGTGGGGATCGAAGCAATCAGCCCCAGCATTTT.

In DNA, the CDR3 is TGCAGTGCTAGAGAGGCTTGGCCTAGCACAGATACGCAGTATTTT. Translation gives CSAREAWPSTDTQYF. V gene TRBV20-1 combines with J gene TRBJ2-3; D is unclear. This CDR3 contains 15 residues. The germline V gene has CDR1 DFQATT and CDR2 SNEGSKA (reference sequence). V lost 0 bases and J lost 0, with 10 bases in between.

The chain employs TRBV7-3 and TRBJ1-6; D might be TRBD1 (6 bases). The length of the CDR3 is 15 residues. The germline gives CDR1 SGHTA, CDR2 FQGTGA. V gave up 2 bases and J gave up 9 bases, with 14 bases separating them. CDR3 region: CASSLGGRGTSPLHF. In DNA form, the CDR3 reads TGTGCCAGCAGCTTAGGCGGCAGGGGAACTTCACCCCTCCACTTT.

By share of the sample, this clonotype is large. The chain couples TRBV5-5 to TRBJ1-5; D uncertain. CDR3 length: 14 amino acids. V was trimmed by 0 bases and J by 4 bases, leaving 8 bases between them. CDR1 SGHKS and CDR2 YYEKEE come from the germline V gene (reference sequence). The DNA of the CDR3 is TGTGCCAGCAGCTTGGAGGGTGGGAATCAGCCCCAGCATTTT. Residues: CASSLEGGNQPQHF.

The chain has TRBV20-1 and TRBJ1-1; TRBD1 aligns across 8 bases. V gave up 0 bases and J gave up 7 bases; unmatched junction bases: 7. Germline CDR1 DFQATT, CDR2 SNEGSKA (reference sequence). The CDR3 spans 14 residues. The CDR3 DNA reads TGCAGTGCTAGAGATCTCCAGGGGGCTAGTGAAGCTTTCTTT. Residues: CSARDLQGASEAFF.

This chain connects TRBV18 to TRBJ1-2, with 9 bases aligning to TRBD1. Germline CDR1 is KGHSH and CDR2 is LQKENI. Trimming removed 5 bases from V and 6 bases from J; junction bases left unmatched: 1. This CDR3 region has 12 residues. CDR3 region: CASSGDRDGYTF. In DNA, the CDR3 is TGTGCCAGCTCAGGGGACAGGGATGGCTACACCTTC.

This clonotype was recorded once. The DNA for the CDR3 is TGTGCCAGCAGCTTAGACAGGGGAGGTAACTATGGCTACACCTTC. It specifies CASSLDRGGNYGYTF. This chain links TRBV11-2 with TRBJ1-2, with D possibly matching TRBD1 (6 bases). The CDR3 has 15 residues. V lost 0 bases and J lost 1, with 9 bases in between. Germline values: CDR1 SGHAT, CDR2 FQNNGV.

This clonotype occurred a few times. CDR3 amino acids: CATSDLLADTGELFF. For the CDR3, the DNA is TGTGCCACCAGTGATTTACTAGCGGACACCGGGGAGCTGTTTTTT. The J gene is TRBJ2-2, the V gene TRBV24-1; 8 positions match TRBD2. The CDR3 contains 15 residues. Trimming took 1 base from V and 3 from J; bases not matched to a gene: 0. Germline CDR1 is KGHDR and CDR2 is SFDVKD.

V gene TRBV11-2 combines with J gene TRBJ2-4, with D perhaps being TRBD1 or TRBD2 (7 bases each). The germline gives CDR1 SGHAT, CDR2 FQNNGV. V lost 5 bases to trimming and J lost 8 bases, with 22 bases between them. CDR3 length: 16 residues. CDR3 DNA sequence: TGTGCCAGCAGCATCAATCTAATGCAGGGGGGGGACATTCAGTACTTC. Translation gives CASSINLMQGGDIQYF.

J is TRBJ2-3 and V is TRBV7-9; TRBD2 agrees at 9 bases. The V and J ends lost 5 bases and 2 bases, in that order; junction bases with no gene match: 5. Per germline, CDR1 SEHNR and CDR2 FQNEAQ (reference sequence). This CDR3 is 15 amino acids long. The CDR3 sequence: CASSPLAGTTDTQYF. CDR3 DNA sequence: TGTGCCAGCAGCCCGCTAGCGGGAACCACAGATACGCAGTATTTT.

V and J are TRBV7-9 and TRBJ1-6, with D unresolved. V lost 2 bases to trimming and J lost 8 bases, with 13 bases between them. The CDR3 is 15 residues long. From germline, CDR1 is SEHNR and CDR2 FQNEAQ (reference sequence). Here the CDR3 reads CASSLYTIGHSPLHF. In DNA, the CDR3 is TGTGCCAGCAGCTTATACACCATTGGGCATTCACCCCTCCACTTT. The complete variable domain, with remaining parts taken from reference TRBV7-9 and TRBJ1-6, reads DTGVSQNPRHKITKRGQNVTFRCDPISEHNRLYWYRQTLGQGPEFLTYFQNEAQLEKSRLLSDRFSAERPKGSFSTLEIQRTEQGDSAMYLCASSLYTIGHSPLHFGNGTRLTVT.

The chain employs TRBV28 and TRBJ2-7; 8 bases are shared with TRBD1. The V gene end was trimmed by 2 bases and the J gene end by 3 bases; junction bases not matched to a gene: 3. The CDR3 has 14 amino acids. The germline V gene has CDR1 MDHEN and CDR2 SYDVKM. CDR3 sequence reads: CASSLQGAYYEQYF. The CDR3 region has the DNA TGTGCCAGCAGTTTACAGGGGGCTTACTACGAGCAGTACTTC.